The present T cell receptor beta chain was sequenced within a study of T cells after yellow fever vaccination. TCRdb re-called the 5' RACE reads with MiXCR, one entry per CDR3 protein. The table has a few hundred thousand distinct CDR3 sequences, about a sixth seen once; the top ten hold about 18%. Germline CDR1 LGHNA, CDR2 YNFKEQ. With V trimmed by 4 bases and J by 4 bases, 8 bases remained unmatched. There are 15 residues in the CDR3. This clonotype was picked up a small number of times. The receptor was isolated from a man younger than 30 who received the YFV17D yellow fever vaccine. The material was PBMCs, obtained 5 to 6 days after the first yellow fever vaccination. The rearrangement links TRBV4-2 to TRBJ1-2; 8 bases match TRBD1. CDR3 amino acids: CASSRRGTGSYGYTF. Written as DNA, the CDR3 is TGTGCCAGCAGCCGCCGCGGGACAGGTAGCTATGGCTACACCTTC.